This T cell receptor (beta chain) was retrieved from a study of blood T cell repertoires in COVID-19. Background on the study: Specimens from acute and convalescent COVID-19 originated in the United States, Italy and Spain. From T cells, B-cell-depleted T cells, or PBMCs came the material, which was cDNA or gDNA.

One Seattle source followed patients from active infection through their disease course. The CDR3 length is 14 residues. Germline V gene lookup returns CDR1 MGHRA and CDR2 YSYEKL. V dropped 0 bases and J dropped 8 bases, with 10 bases sitting between them. Using immunoSEQ multiplex PCR, the repertoire was profiled, and TCRdb retains in-frame clones only, with some absent. Seen here are fewer than 350,000 clones, over 80% observed once, and the top ten hold approximately 9.4%. This chain connects TRBV4-1 to TRBJ1-4; D not resolved. The sequenced sample was peripheral blood. The sequence came from a man under 40 with COVID-19, enrolled during active disease. The CDR3 reads CASSQEGRIEKLFF. CDR3 nucleotides: TGCGCCAGCAGCCAAGAGGGGAGAATCGAAAAACTGTTTTTT.